This TCR beta chain was documented in a study of response to subunit inactivated influenza vaccine. TCRdb itself ran the RT-PCR reads through MiXCR, one entry per CDR3 protein. The sample gives about 180,000 distinct CDR3 sequences, nearly 9.5% of which show up once; roughly a tenth is in the top ten. In this sample, this clonotype turned up a few times. Sequencing was performed on non-naive T cells sorted from PBMCs, taken on the day of vaccination. The source is a man in his fifties who received an inactivated influenza vaccine.

The CDR3 coding sequence is TGTGCCAGCAGCGATATAAACAAGGGGGGAACCGGGGAGCTGTTTTTT. This gives the protein CASSDINKGGTGELFF. The chain employs TRBV7-9 and TRBJ2-2; D tentatively fits TRBD1 or TRBD2 (6 bases each). Germline CDR1 SEHNR, CDR2 FQNEAQ (reference sequence). The length of the CDR3 is 16 residues. Trimming shortened V by 5 bases and J by 5 bases, and 18 bases separated the two germline ends.